The present TCR beta chain was sequenced within a study of identical twins. TCRdb reprocessed the 5' RACE reads via MiXCR and lists one record per CDR3 protein. The sample records fewer than 900,000 distinct CDR3 sequences, around a sixth being singletons. With 1 base removed from V and 5 bases from J, the gap between germline ends came to 11 bases. CDR3 length equals 14 residues. Another study also made use of these data, one on T cells expressing NK-cell markers. That study adds: In a few donors, these clonotypes also led the CD3+CD56-NKG2C+ fraction.

The source material was PBMCs. The chain links TRBV12-3 or TRBV12-4 to TRBJ2-5; TRBD1 is a possible D gene (5 bases). This receptor was obtained from a woman in her late teens or twenties in good health. CDR3 sequence: CASSLVGPRETQYF. Here the CDR3 DNA reads TGTGCCAGCAGTTTAGTGGGGCCGAGGGAGACCCAGTACTTC.